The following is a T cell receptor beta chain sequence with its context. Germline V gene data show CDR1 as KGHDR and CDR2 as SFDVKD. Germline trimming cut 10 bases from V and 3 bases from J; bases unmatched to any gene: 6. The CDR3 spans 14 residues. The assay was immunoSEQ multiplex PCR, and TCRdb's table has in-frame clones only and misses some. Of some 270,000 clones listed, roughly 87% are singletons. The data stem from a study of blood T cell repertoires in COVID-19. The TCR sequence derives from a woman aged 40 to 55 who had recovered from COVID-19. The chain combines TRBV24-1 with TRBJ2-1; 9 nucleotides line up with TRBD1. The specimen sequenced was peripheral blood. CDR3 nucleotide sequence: TGTGCCACATCAGACAGGGGGGTCTACAATGAGCAGTTCTTC. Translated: CATSDRGVYNEQFF.